Sequencing of this T cell receptor beta chain was carried out in a study of shared clonotypes between healthy human individuals. The length of the CDR3 is 15 residues. Germline CDR1 reads MNHEY; CDR2 reads SVGAGI. V trimming: 2 bases; J trimming: 3 bases; junction bases outside the gene matches: 5. The repertoire was sequenced with immunoSEQ multiplex PCR; TCRdb's copy has only in-frame clones and lacks some. The sample records 2 million to 2.5 million clones, around 95% being singletons. The gene calls are TRBV6-5 and TRBJ2-7, with 9 bases fitting TRBD2. The source is a man aged 18-30 years in good health. The sample consisted of naive CD4+ T cells sorted from blood. Subset of the sample: CD45RA+ positively selected. The CDR3 loop reads CASSYAAGGGYEQYF. CDR3 nucleotide sequence: TGTGCCAGCAGTTACGCAGCGGGAGGAGGCTACGAGCAGTACTTC.